This T cell receptor beta chain was sequenced during a study of T cell responses to AZD1222 COVID-19 vaccine (TCRdb year 2021). For the study in its entirety: A total of about 230 trial participants underwent TCR sequencing, of whom nearly 210 received two doses of AZD1222 and around 26 received two doses of the MenACWY control vaccine. Trial participants were enrolled by age into subgroups of 18-55, 56-69 and 70-plus years, and around 150, 28 and 57 TCR-sequenced participants, respectively, were included in these subgroups. Summary of the overall study and its limitations: Reportedly, almost half of the unique spike-specific TCRs recognized epitopes lying outside the regions that are mutated in the B.1.351 and B.1.1.7 variants. Because no samples from the day 14 peak response were available, repertoires could be characterized only after the peak T cell response. Participants were mostly white British and included more females than males, and it was suggested by the authors that clonal diversity may have been underestimated. Conclusions about previously exposed vaccinees are limited, since just 6 or 7 AZD1222 recipients were seropositive for SARS-CoV-2 at baseline. CD4 TCRs associated with the vaccine covered the entire spike protein, and the dominant responses were in regions 160-218 and 743-854. After two AZD1222 doses, spike-specific TCR breadth and depth were significantly higher than at day 0 and than in MenACWY recipients. The 56-69-year group was small, and its depth increase did not reach significance, likely because of low power.

CDR1 and CDR2 are read off the germline V gene as MNHEY and SVGAGI. V loses 6 bases, J loses 9 bases, and the germline ends lie 18 bases apart. The cysteine opens and the phenylalanine closes a CDR3 of 14 amino acids. Only the CDR3 DNA stays, 42 bases, in frame from base 1. The CDR3 regions of human TCRbeta chains were analyzed by immunosequencing. Per the source publication's procedure: Repertoire TCRs were checked for matches against a reference library of SARS-CoV-2-specific TCRs that had been generated using the MIRA antigen-specificity platform. Breadth was defined as the fraction of unique TCRs that were SARS-CoV-2-associated. Depth was defined as the fraction of total T cells that were SARS-CoV-2-associated. Using the MIRA data, every spike-specific TCR was mapped to the spike region that the TCR reacted to and assigned to either a CD4 or a CD8 class. Log10-transformed breadth and depth values were compared by one-way ANOVA with Sidak's multiple comparisons tests. Here the immuneACCESS table is served through TCRdb, limited to in-frame sequences with V and J called. Missing clones are a known gap in these copies; in checked studies unresolved V genes cover under half, and the rest lacks a known reason. Clonal size and the V and J genes are those of that table, whereas D and trimming came from the DNA. The sample table contains about 83,000 clones; only one count was recorded for 75% to 95% of them. Less than 35% of the sample belongs to the ten largest clones.

Concerning this clone itself: Its recognized antigen is unknown. Base quality data are lacking; no much larger clone is found one base away.

The sample's time point label is to be understood as: about 28 days (+/-7) after the second vaccine dose. AZD1222 recipients whose second dose came at about 4 weeks and those whose second dose came at about 12 weeks were combined into one group, since spike-specific TCR depth and breadth did not differ between the two schedules. Samples from vaccinated people were obtained from the UK trials COV001 and COV002, which included a single-blind randomized controlled phase 2/3 trial of AZD1222 (ChAdOx1 nCoV-19) in healthy adults. Trial participant PBMC samples were collected at day 0 and day 28 after the second dose for TCRbeta chain sequencing.

The sequences come from peripheral blood, collected 28 days after the second AZD1222 dose. The source is an adult who received the AZD1222 COVID-19 vaccine. Recombination connected TRBV6-5 to TRBJ1-5; the D gene is not confidently resolved. Here is the DNA: TGTGCCAGCAGCCCGGATGTGTTGGCTGGGCCCCAGCATTTT. This translates into CASSPDVLAGPQHF.